This T cell receptor (beta chain) emerged from a study of technical replicates of blood from a few donors. CDR1 is SGHTA, CDR2 FQGNSA, per germline. V was cut by 1 base and J by 10 bases, with 8 bases left in between. The CDR3 is 12 residues long. Here immunoSEQ multiplex PCR was the method, and the copy in TCRdb shows in-frame clones only, minus some. The sample lists more than 65,000 clones, approximately 94% occurring once. The sample holds one count of this clone. The specimen sequenced was T cells isolated from PBMCs. The chain carries TRBV7-2 and TRBJ2-1; D gene unclear. This receptor was obtained from a human donor in good health. The CDR3 nucleotides are TGTGCCAGCAGCTTAGTTTCTGGCGAGCAGTTCTTC. It encodes CASSLVSGEQFF.